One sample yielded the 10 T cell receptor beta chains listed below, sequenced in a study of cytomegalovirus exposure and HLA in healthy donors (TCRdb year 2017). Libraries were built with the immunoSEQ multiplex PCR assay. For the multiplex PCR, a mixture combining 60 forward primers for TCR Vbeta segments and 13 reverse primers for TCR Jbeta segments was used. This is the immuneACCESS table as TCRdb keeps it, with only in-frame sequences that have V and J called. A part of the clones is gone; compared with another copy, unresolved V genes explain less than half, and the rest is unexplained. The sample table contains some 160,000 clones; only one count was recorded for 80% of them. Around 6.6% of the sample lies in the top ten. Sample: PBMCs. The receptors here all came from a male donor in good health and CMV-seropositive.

The CDR3 nucleotides read TGTGCCAGCAGGCCCCAAGCTTACAGGGATCAGCCCCAGCATTTT. As protein: CASRPQAYRDQPQHF. This chain links TRBV6-5 with TRBJ1-5; TRBD1 might be the D (6 bases). This CDR3 region has 15 residues. Deletions cut 6 bases from V and 5 bases from J, with 17 bases between. Per germline, CDR1 MNHEY and CDR2 SVGAGI.

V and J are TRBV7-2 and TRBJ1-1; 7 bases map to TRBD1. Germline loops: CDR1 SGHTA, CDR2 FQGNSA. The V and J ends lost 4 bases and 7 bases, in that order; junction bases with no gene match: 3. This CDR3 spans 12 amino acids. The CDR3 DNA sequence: TGTGCCAGCAGCTCGACAGGGAATGAAGCTTTCTTT. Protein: CASSSTGNEAFF.

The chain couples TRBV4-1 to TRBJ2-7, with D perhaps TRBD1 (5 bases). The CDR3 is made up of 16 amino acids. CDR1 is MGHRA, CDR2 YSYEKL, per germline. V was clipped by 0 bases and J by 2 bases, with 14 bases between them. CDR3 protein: CASSQDLRGHPYEQYF. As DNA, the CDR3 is TGCGCCAGCAGCCAAGATCTAAGAGGACACCCCTACGAGCAGTACTTC.

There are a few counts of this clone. The chain's CDR3 is CASSLSDPGRADTQYF. In DNA, the CDR3 is TGTGCCAGCAGTTTATCCGACCCTGGGAGAGCAGATACGCAGTATTTT. This rearrangement joins TRBV27 to TRBJ2-3; TRBD2 is a possible D gene (5 bases). The V end was cut by 0 bases, the J end by 4 bases, with 14 bases between. Germline V gene lookup returns CDR1 MNHEY and CDR2 SMNVEV (reference sequence). This CDR3 is built from 16 residues.

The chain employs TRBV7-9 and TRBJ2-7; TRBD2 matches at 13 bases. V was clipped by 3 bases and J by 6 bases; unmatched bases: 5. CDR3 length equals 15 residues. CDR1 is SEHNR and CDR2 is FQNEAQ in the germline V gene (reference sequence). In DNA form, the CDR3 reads TGTGCCAGCAGCTTCGGACTAGCGGGAGCCGGCGAGCAGTACTTC. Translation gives CASSFGLAGAGEQYF.

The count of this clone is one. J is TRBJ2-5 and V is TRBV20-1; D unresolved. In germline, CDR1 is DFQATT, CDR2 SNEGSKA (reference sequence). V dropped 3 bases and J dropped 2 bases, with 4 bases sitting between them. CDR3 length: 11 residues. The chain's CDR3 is CSASGQETQYF. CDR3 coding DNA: TGCAGTGCTAGCGGGCAAGAGACCCAGTACTTC.

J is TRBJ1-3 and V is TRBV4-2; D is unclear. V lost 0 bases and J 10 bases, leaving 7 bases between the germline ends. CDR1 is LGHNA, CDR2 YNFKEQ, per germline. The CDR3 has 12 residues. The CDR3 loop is CASSQEGPTIYF. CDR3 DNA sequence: TGTGCCAGCAGCCAAGAGGGCCCAACCATATATTTT.

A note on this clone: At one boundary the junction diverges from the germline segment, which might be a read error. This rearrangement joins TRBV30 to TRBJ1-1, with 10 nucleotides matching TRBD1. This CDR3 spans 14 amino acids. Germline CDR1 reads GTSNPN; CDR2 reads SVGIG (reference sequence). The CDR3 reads CAWSWTGGNSEAFF. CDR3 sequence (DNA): TGTGCCTGGAGTTGGACAGGGGGGAACTCTGAAGCTTTCTTT.

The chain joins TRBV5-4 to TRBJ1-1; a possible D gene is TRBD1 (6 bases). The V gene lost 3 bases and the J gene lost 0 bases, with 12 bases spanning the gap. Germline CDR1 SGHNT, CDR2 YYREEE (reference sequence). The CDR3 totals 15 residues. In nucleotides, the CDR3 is TGTGCCAGCAGCTCCACGGGACACTTGAACACTGAAGCTTTCTTT. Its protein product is CASSSTGHLNTEAFF.

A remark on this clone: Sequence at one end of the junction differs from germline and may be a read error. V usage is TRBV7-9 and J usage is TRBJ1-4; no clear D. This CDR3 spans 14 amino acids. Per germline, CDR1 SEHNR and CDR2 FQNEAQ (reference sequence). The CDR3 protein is CSSSLSSSDEKLFF. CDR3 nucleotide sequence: TGTTCCAGCAGCTTATCTTCGTCCGATGAAAAACTGTTTTTT.